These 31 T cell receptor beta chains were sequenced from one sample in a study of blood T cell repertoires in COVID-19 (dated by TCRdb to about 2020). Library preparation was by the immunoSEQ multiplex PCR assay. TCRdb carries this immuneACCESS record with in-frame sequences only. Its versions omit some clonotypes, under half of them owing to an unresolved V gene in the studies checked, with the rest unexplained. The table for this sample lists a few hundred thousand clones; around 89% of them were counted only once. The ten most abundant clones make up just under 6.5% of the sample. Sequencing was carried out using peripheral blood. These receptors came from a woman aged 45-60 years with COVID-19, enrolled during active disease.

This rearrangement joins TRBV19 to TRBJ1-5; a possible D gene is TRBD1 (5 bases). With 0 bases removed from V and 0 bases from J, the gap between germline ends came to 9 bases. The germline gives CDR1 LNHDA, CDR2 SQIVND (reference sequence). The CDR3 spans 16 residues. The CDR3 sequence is CASSIEGDYSNQPQHF. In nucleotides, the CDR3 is TGTGCCAGTAGTATAGAAGGGGACTATAGCAATCAGCCCCAGCATTTT.

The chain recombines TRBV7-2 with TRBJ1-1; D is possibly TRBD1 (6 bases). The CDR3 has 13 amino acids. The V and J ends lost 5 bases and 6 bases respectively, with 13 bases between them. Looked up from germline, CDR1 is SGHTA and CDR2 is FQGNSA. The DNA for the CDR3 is TGTGCCAGCAGCCTCCAGGGGTTGGCTGAAGCTTTCTTT. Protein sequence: CASSLQGLAEAFF.

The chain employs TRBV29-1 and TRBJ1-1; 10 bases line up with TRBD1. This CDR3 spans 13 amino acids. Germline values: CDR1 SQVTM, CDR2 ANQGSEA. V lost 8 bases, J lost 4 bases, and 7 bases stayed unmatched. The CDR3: CSTRTGGVTEAFF. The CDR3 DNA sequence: TGCAGCACGCGGACAGGGGGTGTCACTGAAGCTTTCTTT.

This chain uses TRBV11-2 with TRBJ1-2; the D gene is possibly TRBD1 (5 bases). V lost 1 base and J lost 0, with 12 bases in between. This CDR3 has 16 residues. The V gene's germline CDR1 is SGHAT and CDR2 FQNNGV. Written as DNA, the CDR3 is TGTGCCAGCAGCTTAGCCCCCCTGACAGCTAACTATGGCTACACCTTC. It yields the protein CASSLAPLTANYGYTF.

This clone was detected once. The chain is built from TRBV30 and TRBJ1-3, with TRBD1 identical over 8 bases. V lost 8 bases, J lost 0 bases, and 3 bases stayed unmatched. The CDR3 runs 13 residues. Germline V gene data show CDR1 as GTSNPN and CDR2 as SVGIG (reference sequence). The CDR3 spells CASTGGSGNTIYF. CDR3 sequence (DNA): TGTGCCAGCACAGGGGGCTCTGGAAACACCATATATTTT.

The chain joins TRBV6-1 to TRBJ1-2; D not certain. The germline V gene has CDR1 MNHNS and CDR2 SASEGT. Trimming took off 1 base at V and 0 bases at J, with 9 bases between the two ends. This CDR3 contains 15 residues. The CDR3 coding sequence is TGTGCCAGCAGTGAAGGCGCGGGAGCTAACTATGGCTACACCTTC. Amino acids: CASSEGAGANYGYTF.

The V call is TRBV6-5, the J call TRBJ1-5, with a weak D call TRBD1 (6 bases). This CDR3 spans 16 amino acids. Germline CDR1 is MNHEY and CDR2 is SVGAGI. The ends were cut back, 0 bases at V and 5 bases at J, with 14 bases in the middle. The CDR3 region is CASSYSKGGRDQPQHF. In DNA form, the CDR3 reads TGTGCCAGCAGTTACTCGAAGGGGGGGCGTGATCAGCCCCAGCATTTT.

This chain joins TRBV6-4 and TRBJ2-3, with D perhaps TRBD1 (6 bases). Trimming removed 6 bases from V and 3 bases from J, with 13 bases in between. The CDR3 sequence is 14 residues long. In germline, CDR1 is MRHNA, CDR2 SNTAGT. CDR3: CASRKEGHTDTQYF. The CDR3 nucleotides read TGTGCCAGCAGAAAAGAGGGACATACAGATACGCAGTATTTT.

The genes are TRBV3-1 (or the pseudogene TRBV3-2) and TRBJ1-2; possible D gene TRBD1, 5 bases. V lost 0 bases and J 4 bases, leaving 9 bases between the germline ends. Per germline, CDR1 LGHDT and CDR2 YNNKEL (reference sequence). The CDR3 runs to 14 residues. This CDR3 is CASSQDQGFYGYTF. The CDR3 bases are TGTGCCAGCAGCCAAGATCAGGGTTTCTATGGCTACACCTTC.

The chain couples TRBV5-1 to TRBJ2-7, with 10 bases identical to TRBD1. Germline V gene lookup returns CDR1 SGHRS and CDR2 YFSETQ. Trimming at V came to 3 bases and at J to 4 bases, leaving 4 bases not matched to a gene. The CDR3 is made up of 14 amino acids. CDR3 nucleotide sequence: TGCGCCAGCAGCTCCCGACAGGGGGCATACGAGCAGTACTTC. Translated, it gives CASSSRQGAYEQYF.

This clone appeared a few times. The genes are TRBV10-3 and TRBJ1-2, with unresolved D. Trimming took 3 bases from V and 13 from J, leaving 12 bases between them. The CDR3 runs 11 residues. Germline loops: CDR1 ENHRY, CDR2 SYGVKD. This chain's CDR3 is CAISDGASSTF. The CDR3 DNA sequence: TGTGCCATCAGTGATGGAGCGTCCTCCACCTTC.

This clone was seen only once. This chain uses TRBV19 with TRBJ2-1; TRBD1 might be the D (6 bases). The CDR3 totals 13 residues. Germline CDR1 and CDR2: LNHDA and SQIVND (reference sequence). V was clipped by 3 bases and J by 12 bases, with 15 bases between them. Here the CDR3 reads CASSMLGDTGQFF. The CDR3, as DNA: TGTGCCAGTAGTATGTTGGGGGACACAGGGCAGTTCTTC. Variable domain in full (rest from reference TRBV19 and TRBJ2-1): DGGITQSPKYLFRKEGQNVTLSCEQNLNHDAMYWYRQDPGQGLRLIYYSQIVNDFQKGDIAEGYSVSREKKESFPLTVTSAQKNPTAFYLCASSMLGDTGQFFGPGTRLTVL.

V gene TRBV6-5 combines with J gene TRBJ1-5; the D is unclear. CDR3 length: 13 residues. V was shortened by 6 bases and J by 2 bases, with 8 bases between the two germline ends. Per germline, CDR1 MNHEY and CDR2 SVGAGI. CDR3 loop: CASSEVGNQPQHF. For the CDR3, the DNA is TGTGCCAGCAGCGAGGTCGGCAATCAGCCCCAGCATTTT.

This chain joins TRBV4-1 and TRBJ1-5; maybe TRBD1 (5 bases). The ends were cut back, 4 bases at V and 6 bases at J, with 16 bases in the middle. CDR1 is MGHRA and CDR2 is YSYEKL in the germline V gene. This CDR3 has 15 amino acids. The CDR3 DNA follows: TGCGCCAGCAGCCCAGGCCGGGGGATCGGTCAGCCCCAGCATTTT. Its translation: CASSPGRGIGQPQHF.

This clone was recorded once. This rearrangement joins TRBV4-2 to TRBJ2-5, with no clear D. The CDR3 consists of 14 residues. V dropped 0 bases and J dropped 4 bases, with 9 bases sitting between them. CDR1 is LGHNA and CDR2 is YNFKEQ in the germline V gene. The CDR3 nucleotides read TGTGCCAGCAGCCAAGAGGAGCGAGGAGAGACCCAGTACTTC. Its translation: CASSQEERGETQYF.

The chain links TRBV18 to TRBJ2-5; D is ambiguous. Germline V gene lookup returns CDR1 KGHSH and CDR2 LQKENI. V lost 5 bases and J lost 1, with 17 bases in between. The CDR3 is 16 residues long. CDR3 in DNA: TGTGCCAGCTCAACCGGGTTGGCCGGAATCCAAGAGACCCAGTACTTC. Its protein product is CASSTGLAGIQETQYF.

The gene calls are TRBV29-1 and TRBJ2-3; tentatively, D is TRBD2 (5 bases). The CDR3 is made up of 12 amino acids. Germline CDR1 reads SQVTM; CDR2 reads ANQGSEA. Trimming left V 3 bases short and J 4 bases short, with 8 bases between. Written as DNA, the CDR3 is TGCAGCGTTGAGTTTAGCGCAGATACGCAGTATTTT. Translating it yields CSVEFSADTQYF.

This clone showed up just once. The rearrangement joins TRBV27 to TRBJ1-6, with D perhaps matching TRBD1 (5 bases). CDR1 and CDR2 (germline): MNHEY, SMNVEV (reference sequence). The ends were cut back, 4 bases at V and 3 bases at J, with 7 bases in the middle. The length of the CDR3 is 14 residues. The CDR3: CASSWGDYNSPLHF. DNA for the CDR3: TGTGCCAGCAGTTGGGGGGACTATAATTCACCCCTCCACTTT.

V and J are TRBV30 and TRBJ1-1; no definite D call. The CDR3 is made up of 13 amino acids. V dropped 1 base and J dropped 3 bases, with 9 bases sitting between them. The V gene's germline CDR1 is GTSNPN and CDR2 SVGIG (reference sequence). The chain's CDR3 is CAWSAGRDTEAFF. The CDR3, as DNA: TGTGCCTGGAGTGCCGGGAGGGACACTGAAGCTTTCTTT.

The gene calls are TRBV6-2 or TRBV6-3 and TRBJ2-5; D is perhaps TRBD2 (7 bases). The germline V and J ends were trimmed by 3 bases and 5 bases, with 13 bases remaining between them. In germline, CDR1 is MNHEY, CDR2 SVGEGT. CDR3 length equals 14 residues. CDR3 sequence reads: CASSYRGREETQYF. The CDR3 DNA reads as TGTGCCAGCAGTTATAGGGGGAGGGAGGAGACCCAGTACTTC.

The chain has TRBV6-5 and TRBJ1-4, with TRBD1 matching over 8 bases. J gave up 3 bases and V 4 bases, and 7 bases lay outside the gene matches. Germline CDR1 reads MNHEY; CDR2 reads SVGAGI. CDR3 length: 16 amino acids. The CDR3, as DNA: TGTGCCAGCAGTTTGCGGAAACAGGGGGCTAATGAAAAACTGTTTTTT. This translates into CASSLRKQGANEKLFF.

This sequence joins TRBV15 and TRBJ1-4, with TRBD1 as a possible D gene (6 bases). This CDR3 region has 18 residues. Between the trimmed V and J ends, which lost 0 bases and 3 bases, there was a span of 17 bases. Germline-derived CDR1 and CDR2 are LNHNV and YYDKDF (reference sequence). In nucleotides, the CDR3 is TGTGCCACCAGCAGAGAGAGGGGTGGGGGCTGGGCTAATGAAAAACTGTTTTTT. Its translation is CATSRERGGGWANEKLFF.

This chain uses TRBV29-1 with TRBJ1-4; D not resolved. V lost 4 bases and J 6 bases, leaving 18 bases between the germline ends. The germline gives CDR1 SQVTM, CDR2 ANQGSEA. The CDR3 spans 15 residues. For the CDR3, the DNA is TGCAGCGTTGCGATAACAGCCGCCCCGGATGAAAAACTGTTTTTT. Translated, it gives CSVAITAAPDEKLFF.

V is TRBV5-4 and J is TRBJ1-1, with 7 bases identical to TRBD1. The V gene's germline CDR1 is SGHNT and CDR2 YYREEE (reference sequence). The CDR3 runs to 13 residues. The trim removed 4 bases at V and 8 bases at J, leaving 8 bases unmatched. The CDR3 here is CASSQDRVSEAFF. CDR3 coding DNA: TGTGCCAGCAGCCAAGACAGGGTCTCCGAAGCTTTCTTT.

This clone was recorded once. CDR3 in amino acids: CASSPGTGEGAFF. CDR3 sequence (DNA): TGCGCCAGCAGCCCCGGGACAGGGGAGGGAGCTTTCTTT. The chain recombines TRBV5-1 with TRBJ1-1; TRBD1 aligns across 10 bases. Germline CDR1 and CDR2: SGHRS and YFSETQ. Trimming cost V 4 bases and J 10 bases; bases outside gene matches: 7. The CDR3 sequence is 13 residues long.

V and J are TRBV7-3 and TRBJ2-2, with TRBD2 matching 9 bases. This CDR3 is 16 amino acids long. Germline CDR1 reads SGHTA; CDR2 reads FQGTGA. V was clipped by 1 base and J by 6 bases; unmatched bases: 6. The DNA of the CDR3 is TGTGCCAGCAGCTTAAGGGGTAGCGGGAGCTCCGGGGAGCTGTTTTTT. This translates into CASSLRGSGSSGELFF.

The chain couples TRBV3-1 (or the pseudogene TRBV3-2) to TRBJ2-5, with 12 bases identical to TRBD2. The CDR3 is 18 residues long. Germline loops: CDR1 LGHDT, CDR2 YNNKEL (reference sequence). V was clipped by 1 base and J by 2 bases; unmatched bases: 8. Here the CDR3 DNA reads TGTGCCAGCAGCCAAGTTTATCAACTAGCGGGAGGTCAAGAGACCCAGTACTTC. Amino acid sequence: CASSQVYQLAGGQETQYF.

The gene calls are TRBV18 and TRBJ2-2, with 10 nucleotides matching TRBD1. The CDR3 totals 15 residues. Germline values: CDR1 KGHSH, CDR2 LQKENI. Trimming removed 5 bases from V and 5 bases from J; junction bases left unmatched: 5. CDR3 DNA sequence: TGTGCCAGCTCATCCGACAGGGGGCGAACCGGGGAGCTGTTTTTT. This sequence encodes CASSSDRGRTGELFF.

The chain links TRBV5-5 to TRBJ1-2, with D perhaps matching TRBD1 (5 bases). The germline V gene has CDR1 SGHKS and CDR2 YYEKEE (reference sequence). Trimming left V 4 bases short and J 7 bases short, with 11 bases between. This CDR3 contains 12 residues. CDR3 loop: CASSRRQLGYTF. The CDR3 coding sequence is TGTGCCAGCAGCAGGAGACAGCTTGGCTACACCTTC.

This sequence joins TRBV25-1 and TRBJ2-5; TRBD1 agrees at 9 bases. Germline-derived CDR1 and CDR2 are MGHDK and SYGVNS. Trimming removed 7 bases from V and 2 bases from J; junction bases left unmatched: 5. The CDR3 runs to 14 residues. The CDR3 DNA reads TGTGCCAGCACTCTGGGACAGGGACAAGAGACCCAGTACTTC. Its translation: CASTLGQGQETQYF.

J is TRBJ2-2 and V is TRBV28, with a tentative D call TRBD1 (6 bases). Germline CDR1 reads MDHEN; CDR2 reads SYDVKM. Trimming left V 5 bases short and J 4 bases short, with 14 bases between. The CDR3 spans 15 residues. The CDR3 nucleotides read TGTGCCAGCAGTACACGGGACACCCCCACCGGGGAGCTGTTTTTT. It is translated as CASSTRDTPTGELFF.